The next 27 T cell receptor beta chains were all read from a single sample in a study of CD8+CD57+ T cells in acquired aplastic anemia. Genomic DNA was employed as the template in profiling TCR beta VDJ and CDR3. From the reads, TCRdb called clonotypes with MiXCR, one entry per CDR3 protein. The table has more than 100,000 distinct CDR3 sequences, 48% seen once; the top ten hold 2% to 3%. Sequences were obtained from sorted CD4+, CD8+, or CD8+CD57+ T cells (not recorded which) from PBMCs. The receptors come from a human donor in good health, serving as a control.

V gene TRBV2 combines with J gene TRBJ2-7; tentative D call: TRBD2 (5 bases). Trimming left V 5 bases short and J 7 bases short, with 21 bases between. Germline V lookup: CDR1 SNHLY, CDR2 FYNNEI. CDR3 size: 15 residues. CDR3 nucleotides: TGTGCCAGCAGTTCCATCATGAGGGCCTCGGGGGAGCAGTACTTC. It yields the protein CASSSIMRASGEQYF. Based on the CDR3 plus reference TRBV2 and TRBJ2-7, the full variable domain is EPEVTQTPSHQVTQMGQEVILRCVPISNHLYFYWYRQILGQKVEFLVSFYNNEISEKSEIFDDQFSVERPDGSNFTLKIRSTKLEDSAMYFCASSSIMRASGEQYFGPGTRLTVT.

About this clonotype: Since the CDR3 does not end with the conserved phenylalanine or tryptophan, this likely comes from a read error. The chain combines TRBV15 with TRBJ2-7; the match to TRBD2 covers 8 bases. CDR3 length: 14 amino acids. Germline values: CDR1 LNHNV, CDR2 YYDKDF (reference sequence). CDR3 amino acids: CASSPGGDSYEQYL. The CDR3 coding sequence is TGTGCCTCCAGCCCCGGGGGGGATTCCTACGAGCAGTACCTC.

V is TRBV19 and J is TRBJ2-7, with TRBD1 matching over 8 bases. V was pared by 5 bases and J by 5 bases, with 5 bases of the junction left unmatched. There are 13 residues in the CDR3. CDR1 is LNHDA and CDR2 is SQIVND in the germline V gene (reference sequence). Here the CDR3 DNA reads TGTGCCAGTAGTTTTAGACAGGGGAACGAGCAGTACTTC. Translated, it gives CASSFRQGNEQYF.

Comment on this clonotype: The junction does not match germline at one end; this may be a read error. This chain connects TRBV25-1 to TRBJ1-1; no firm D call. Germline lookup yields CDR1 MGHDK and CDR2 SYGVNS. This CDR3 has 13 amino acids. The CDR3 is CASSDRTARGAFF. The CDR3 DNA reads TGCGCCAGCAGTGATAGAACCGCTCGGGGAGCTTTCTTT.

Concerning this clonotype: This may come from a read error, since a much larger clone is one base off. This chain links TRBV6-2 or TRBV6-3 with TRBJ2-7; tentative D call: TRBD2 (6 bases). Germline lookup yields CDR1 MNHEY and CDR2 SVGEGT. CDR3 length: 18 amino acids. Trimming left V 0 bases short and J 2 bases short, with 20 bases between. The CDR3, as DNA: TGTGCCAGCAGTTACTCGAGGGCTTTCCTTACGGGGGCCTACGAGCAGTACTTC. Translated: CASSYSRAFLTGAYEQYF.

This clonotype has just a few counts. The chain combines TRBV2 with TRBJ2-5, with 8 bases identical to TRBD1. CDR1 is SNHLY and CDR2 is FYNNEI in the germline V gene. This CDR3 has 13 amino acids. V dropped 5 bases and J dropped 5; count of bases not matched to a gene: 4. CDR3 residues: CASSRTGSETQYF. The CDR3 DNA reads TGTGCCAGCAGTCGGACAGGGAGTGAGACCCAGTACTTC.

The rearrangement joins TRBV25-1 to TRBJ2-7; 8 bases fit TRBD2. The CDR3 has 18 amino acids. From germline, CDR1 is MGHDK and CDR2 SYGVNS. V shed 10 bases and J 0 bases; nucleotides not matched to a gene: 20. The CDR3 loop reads CATARKPHSGRASYEQYV. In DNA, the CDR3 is TGTGCCACCGCCCGCAAACCCCACAGCGGGAGAGCCTCCTACGAGCAGTACGTC.

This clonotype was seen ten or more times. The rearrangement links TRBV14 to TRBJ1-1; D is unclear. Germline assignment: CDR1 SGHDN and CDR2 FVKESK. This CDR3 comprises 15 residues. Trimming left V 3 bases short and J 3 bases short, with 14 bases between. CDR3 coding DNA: TGTGCCAGCAGCCATCGACCCCTATCTCACACTGAAGCTTTCTTT. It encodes CASSHRPLSHTEAFF.

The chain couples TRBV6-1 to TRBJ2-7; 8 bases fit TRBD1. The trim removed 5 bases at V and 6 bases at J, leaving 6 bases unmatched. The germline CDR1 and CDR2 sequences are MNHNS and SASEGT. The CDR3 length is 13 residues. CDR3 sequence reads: CASSIGQGGEQYV. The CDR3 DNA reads TGTGCCAGCAGTATAGGACAGGGTGGCGAGCAGTACGTC.

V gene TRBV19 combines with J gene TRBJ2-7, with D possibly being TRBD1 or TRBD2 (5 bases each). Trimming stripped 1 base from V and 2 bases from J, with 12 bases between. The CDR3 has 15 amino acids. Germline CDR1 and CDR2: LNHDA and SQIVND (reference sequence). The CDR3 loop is CASSIAGTGTYEQYF. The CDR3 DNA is TGTGCCAGTAGTATAGCAGGGACCGGCACCTACGAGCAGTACTTC. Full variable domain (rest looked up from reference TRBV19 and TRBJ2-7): DGGITQSPKYLFRKEGQNVTLSCEQNLNHDAMYWYRQDPGQGLRLIYYSQIVNDFQKGDIAEGYSVSREKKESFPLTVTSAQKNPTAFYLCASSIAGTGTYEQYFGPGTRLTVT.

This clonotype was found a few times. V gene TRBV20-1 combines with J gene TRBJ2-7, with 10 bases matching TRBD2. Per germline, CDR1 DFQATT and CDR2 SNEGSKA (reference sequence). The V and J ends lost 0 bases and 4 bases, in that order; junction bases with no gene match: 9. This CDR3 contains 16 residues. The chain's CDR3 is CSARDGRTSGVYEQYF. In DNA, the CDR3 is TGCAGTGCTAGAGATGGCCGGACTAGCGGAGTTTACGAGCAGTACTTC.

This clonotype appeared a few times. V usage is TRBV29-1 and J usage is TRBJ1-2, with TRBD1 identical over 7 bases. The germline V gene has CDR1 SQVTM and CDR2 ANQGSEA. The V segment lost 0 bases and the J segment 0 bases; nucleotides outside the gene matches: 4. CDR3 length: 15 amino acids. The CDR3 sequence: CSVEEQGIANYGYTF. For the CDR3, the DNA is TGCAGCGTTGAAGAACAGGGGATTGCTAACTATGGCTACACCTTC.

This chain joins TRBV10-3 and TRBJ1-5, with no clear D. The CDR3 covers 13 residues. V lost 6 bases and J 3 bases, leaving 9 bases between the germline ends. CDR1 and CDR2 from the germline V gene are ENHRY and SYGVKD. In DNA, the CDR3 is TGTGCCATCAGCGTCGGAAACAATCAGCCCCAGCATTTT. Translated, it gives CAISVGNNQPQHF.

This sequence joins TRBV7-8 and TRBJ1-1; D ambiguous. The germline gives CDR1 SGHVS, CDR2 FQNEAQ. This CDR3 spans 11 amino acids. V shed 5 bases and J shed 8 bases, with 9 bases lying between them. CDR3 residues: CASSLLEEAFF. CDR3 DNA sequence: TGTGCCAGCAGCCTTCTGGAGGAAGCTTTCTTT.

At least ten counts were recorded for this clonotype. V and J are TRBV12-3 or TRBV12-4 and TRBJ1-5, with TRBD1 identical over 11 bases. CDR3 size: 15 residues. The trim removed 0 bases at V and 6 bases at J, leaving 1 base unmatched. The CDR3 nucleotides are TGTGCCAGCAGTTTAGCAGGGACAGGGGGTCAGCCCCAGCATTTT. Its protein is CASSLAGTGGQPQHF.

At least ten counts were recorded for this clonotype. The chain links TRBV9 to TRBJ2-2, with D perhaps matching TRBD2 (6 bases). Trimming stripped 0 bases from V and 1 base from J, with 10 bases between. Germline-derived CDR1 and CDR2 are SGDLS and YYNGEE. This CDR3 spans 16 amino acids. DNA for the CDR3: TGTGCCAGCAGCGTAGATTGGCGGGGGAACACCGGGGAGCTGTTTTTT. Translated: CASSVDWRGNTGELFF.

CDR3 loop: CASSIERDQPQHF. In DNA, the CDR3 is TGTGCCAGTAGTATAGAACGGGATCAGCCCCAGCATTTT. This chain uses TRBV19 with TRBJ1-5; D gene ambiguous. V dropped 0 bases and J dropped 5 bases, with 5 bases sitting between them. Germline V gene data show CDR1 as LNHDA and CDR2 as SQIVND (reference sequence). The CDR3 loop spans 13 amino acids.

This CDR3 reads CASSYGQGTTEAFF. The CDR3 DNA reads as TGCGCCAGCAGCTACGGACAGGGTACCACTGAAGCTTTCTTT. The V gene is TRBV5-1, the J gene TRBJ1-1; 8 bases line up with TRBD1. This CDR3 contains 14 residues. V was clipped by 3 bases and J by 4 bases; unmatched bases: 5. Germline CDR1 is SGHRS and CDR2 is YFSETQ.

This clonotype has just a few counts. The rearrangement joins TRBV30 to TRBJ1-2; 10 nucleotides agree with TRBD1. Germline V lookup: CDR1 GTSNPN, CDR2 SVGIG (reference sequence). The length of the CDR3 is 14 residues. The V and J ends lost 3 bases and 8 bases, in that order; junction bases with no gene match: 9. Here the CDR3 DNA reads TGTGCCTGGAGACCCACCGGGACAGGGGCCGGCTACACCTTC. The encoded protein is CAWRPTGTGAGYTF.

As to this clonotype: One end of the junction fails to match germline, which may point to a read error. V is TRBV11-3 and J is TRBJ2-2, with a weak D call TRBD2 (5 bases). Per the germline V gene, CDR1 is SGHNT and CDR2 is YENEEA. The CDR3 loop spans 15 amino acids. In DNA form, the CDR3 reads TGTGCCAGCAGCTATTCTGACACCAACACCGGGGAGCTGTCTTTT. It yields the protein CASSYSDTNTGELSF.

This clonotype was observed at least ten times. CDR3 bases: TGTGCCAGCAGCCGAACAGGCTATGGCTACACCTTC. Translation: CASSRTGYGYTF. The V call is TRBV6-2 or TRBV6-3, the J call TRBJ1-2, with a weak D call TRBD1 (5 bases). Trimming stripped 6 bases from V and 4 bases from J, with 9 bases between. Germline CDR1 MNHEY, CDR2 SVGEGT. This CDR3 contains 12 residues.

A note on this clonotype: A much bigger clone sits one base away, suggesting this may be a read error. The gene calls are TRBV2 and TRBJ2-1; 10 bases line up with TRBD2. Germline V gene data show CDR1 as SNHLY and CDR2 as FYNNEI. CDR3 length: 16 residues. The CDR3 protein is CASSLGVAGGYNGQFF. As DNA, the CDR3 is TGTGCCAGCAGTTTAGGAGTAGCGGGGGGATACAATGGGCAGTTCTTC. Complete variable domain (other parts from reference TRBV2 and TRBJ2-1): EPEVTQTPSHQVTQMGQEVILRCVPISNHLYFYWYRQILGQKVEFLVSFYNNEISEKSEIFDDQFSVERPDGSNFTLKIRSTKLEDSAMYFCASSLGVAGGYNGQFFGPGTRLTVL.

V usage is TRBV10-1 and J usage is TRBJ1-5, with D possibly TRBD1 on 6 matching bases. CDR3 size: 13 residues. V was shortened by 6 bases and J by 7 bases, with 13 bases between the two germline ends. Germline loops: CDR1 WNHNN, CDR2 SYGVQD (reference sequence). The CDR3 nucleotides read TGCGCCAGCAGAGGCAGGGGACACCAGCCCCAGCATTTT. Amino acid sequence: CASRGRGHQPQHF.

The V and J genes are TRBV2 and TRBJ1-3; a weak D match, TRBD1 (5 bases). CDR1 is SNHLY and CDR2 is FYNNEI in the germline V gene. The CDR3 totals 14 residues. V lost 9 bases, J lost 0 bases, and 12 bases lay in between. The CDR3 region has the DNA TGTGCCAGGGGGGACGGGAACTCTGGAAACACCATATATTTT. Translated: CARGDGNSGNTIYF.

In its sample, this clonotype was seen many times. The chain's CDR3 is CASTRDRAQGSYNEQFF. CDR3 DNA: TGTGCCAGCACCCGTGACAGGGCGCAAGGCTCCTACAATGAGCAGTTCTTC. The chain joins TRBV6-1 to TRBJ2-1, with TRBD1 matching 7 bases. V shed 7 bases and J 0 bases; nucleotides not matched to a gene: 12. CDR3 size: 17 residues. The germline V gene has CDR1 MNHNS and CDR2 SASEGT.

CDR3 amino acids: CSATHRGAYGYTF. The CDR3 coding sequence is TGCAGTGCCACCCACAGGGGAGCCTATGGCTACACCTTC. V usage is TRBV20-1 and J usage is TRBJ1-2; 7 bases are a match to TRBD1. Germline trimming cut 6 bases from V and 4 bases from J; bases unmatched to any gene: 8. The V gene's germline CDR1 is DFQATT and CDR2 SNEGSKA (reference sequence). The CDR3 covers 13 residues.

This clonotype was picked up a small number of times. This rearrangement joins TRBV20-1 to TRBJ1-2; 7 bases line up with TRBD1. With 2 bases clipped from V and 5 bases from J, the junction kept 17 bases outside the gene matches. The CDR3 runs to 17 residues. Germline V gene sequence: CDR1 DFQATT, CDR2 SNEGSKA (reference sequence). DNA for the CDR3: TGCAGTGCTAGATCAATGCAACAGGGGAAAACCTCATATGGCTACACCTTC. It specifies CSARSMQQGKTSYGYTF.